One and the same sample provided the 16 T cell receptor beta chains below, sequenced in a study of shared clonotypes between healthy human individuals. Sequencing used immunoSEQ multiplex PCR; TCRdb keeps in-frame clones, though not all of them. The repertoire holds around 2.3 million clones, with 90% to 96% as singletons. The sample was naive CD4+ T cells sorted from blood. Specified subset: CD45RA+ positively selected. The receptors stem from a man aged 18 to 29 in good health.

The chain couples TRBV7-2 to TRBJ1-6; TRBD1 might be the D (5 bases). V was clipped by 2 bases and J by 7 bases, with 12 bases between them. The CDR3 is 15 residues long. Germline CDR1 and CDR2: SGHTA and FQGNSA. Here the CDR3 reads CASSLYGGGNSPLHF. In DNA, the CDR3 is TGTGCCAGCAGCTTATATGGGGGTGGAAATTCACCCCTCCACTTT.

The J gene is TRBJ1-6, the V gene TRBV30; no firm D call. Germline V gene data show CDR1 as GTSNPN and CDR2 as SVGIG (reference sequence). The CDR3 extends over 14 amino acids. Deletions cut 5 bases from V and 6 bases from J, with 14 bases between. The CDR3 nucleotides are TGTGCCTGGGCGGACGGATTATTTAATTCACCCCTCCACTTT. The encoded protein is CAWADGLFNSPLHF.

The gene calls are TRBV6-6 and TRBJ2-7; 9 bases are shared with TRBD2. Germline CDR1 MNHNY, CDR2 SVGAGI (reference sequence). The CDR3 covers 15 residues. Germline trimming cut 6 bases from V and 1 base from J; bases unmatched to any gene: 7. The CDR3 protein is CASRHKTSGSYEQYF. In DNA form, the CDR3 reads TGTGCCAGCAGGCACAAGACTAGCGGTTCCTACGAGCAGTACTTC.

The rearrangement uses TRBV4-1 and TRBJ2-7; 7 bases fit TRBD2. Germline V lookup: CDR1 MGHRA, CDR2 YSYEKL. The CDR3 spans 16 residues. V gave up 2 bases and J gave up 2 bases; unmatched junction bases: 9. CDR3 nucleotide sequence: TGCGCCAGCAGCCAATCCCCTTCAGCGGGACCCTACGAGCAGTACTTC. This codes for CASSQSPSAGPYEQYF.

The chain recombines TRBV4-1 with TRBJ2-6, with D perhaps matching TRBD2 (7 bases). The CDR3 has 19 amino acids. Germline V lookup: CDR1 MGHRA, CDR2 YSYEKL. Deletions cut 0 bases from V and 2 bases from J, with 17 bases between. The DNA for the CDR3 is TGCGCCAGCAGCCAAGAGACGGGGGGCGCAAGGCCTGGGGCCAACGTCCTGACTTTC. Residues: CASSQETGGARPGANVLTF.

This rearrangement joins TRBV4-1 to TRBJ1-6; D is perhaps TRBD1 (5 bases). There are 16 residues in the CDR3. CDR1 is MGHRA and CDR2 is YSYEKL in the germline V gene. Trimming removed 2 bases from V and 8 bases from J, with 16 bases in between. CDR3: CASSQPRGTAYSPLHF. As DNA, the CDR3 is TGCGCCAGCAGCCAACCTAGGGGAACTGCCTATTCACCCCTCCACTTT.

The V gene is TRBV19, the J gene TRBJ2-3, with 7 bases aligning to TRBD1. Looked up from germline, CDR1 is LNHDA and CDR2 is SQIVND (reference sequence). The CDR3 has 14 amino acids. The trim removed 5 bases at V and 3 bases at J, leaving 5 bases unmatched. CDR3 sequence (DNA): TGTGCCAGTAGTCTCCCAGGGGGAACAGATACGCAGTATTTT. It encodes CASSLPGGTDTQYF. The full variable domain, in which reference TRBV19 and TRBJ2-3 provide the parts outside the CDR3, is DGGITQSPKYLFRKEGQNVTLSCEQNLNHDAMYWYRQDPGQGLRLIYYSQIVNDFQKGDIAEGYSVSREKKESFPLTVTSAQKNPTAFYLCASSLPGGTDTQYFGPGTRLTVL.

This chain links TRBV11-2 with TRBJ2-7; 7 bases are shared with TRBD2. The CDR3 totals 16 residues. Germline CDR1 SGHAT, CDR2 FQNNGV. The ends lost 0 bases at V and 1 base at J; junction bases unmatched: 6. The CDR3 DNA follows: TGTGCCAGCAGCTTAGAGGGGACTAAGCGGTCCTACGAGCAGTACTTC. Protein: CASSLEGTKRSYEQYF.

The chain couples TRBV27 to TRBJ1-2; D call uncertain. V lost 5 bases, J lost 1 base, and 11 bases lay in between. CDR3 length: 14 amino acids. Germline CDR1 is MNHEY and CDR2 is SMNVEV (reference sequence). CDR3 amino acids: CASSPRTGNYGYTF. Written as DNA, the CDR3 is TGTGCCAGCAGTCCGCGGACGGGTAACTATGGCTACACCTTC.

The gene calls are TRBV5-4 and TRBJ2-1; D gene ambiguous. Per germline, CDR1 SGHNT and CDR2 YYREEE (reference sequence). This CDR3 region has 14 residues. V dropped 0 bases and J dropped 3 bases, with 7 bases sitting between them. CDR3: CASSLDDVYNEQFF. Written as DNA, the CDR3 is TGTGCCAGCAGCTTGGACGACGTCTACAATGAGCAGTTCTTC.

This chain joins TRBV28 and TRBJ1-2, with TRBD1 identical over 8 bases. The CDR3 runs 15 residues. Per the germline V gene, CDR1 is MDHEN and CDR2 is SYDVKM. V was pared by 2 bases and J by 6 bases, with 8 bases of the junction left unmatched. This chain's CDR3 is CASSLPQGVRDGYTF. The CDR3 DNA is TGTGCCAGCAGTTTACCACAGGGGGTCCGGGATGGCTACACCTTC.

The CDR3 DNA follows: TGCGCCAGCAGCATCCCCGGGACAAACACCGGGGAGCTGTTTTTT. Translating it yields CASSIPGTNTGELFF. V is TRBV5-1 and J is TRBJ2-2, with D perhaps matching TRBD1 (6 bases). Trimming shortened V by 4 bases and J by 2 bases, and 12 bases separated the two germline ends. CDR1 and CDR2 from the germline V gene are SGHRS and YFSETQ. The CDR3 has 15 amino acids.

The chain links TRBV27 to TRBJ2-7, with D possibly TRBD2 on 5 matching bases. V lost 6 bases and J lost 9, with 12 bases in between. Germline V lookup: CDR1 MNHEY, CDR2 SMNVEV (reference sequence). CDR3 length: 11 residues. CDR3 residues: CASSRGVAQYF. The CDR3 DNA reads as TGTGCCAGCAGCCGGGGAGTTGCGCAGTACTTC.

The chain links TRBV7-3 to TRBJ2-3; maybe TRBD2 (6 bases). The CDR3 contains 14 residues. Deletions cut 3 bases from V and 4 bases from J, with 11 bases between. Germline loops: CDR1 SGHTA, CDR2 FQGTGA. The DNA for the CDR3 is TGTGCCAGCAGCTTCGGGGGAAAGGCAGATACGCAGTATTTT. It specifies CASSFGGKADTQYF.

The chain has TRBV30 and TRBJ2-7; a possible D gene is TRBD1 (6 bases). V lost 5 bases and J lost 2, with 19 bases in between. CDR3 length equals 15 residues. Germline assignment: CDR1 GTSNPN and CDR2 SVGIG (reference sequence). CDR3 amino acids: CAWHHRTASTYEQYF. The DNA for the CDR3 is TGTGCCTGGCATCATAGGACAGCCTCTACCTACGAGCAGTACTTC.

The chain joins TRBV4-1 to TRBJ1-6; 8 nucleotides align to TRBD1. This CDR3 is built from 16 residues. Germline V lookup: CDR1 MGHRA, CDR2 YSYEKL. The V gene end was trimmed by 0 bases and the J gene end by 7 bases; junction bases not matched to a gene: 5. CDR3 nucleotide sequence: TGCGCCAGCAGCCAAGAGGGAGACAGGGGAAATTCACCCCTCCACTTT. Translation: CASSQEGDRGNSPLHF.